The present entry profiles one TCR beta chain with its context. Its antigen is undetermined. The protocol was immunoSEQ multiplex PCR, while the TCRdb copy is restricted to in-frame clones and leaves out a portion. Here the sample spans 130,000 to 150,000 clones, 85% to 95% being singletons. The record originates from a study of T cell responses to AZD1222 COVID-19 vaccine. Findings of the study overall: Donors, mostly white British, included more females; clonal diversity was possibly underestimated. Two AZD1222 doses significantly raised spike-specific TCR breadth and depth over controls. Only a handful of AZD1222 recipients tested seropositive at baseline. Along spike, vaccine-associated CD4 TCRs were found throughout, with dominance at 160-218 and 743-854.

Germline V CDR1 and CDR2: SGDLS, YYNGEE. Trimming shortened V by 4 bases and J by 4 bases, and 20 bases separated the two germline ends. This CDR3 contains 16 residues. The input for sequencing was peripheral blood, taken on day 0 of AZD1222 vaccination. The receptor's source is an adult in good health. This chain links TRBV9 with TRBJ1-1; D perhaps matches TRBD1 (5 bases). In DNA, the CDR3 is TGTGCCAGCAGCCCTAGGGGCGGGGTAGGGGCCACTGAAGCTTTCTTT. Its translation: CASSPRGGVGATEAFF.